The sequence of this T cell receptor beta chain was determined in a study of T cell repertoires in cytomegalovirus infection. Across the whole study: Recently identified HLA-C-restricted and well-studied HLA-B-restricted CMV epitopes were used. It can be stated that public TCR beta signatures indicated CMV infection as well as a matching HLA type.

A few counts support this clonotype. Its antigen is unknown. Germline CDR1 and CDR2: SGHAT and FQNNGV. The CDR3 runs 13 residues. The V and J ends lost 5 bases and 6 bases respectively, with 14 bases between them. TCRdb called the reads again in MiXCR, with one record for every CDR3 protein. The repertoire holds roughly 990,000 distinct CDR3 sequences, with around 30% as singletons. The sequenced sample was cultured CD8+ T cells from PBMCs, obtained from culture after CMV antigen stimulation. The sequence derives from a human donor in good health (CMV status not recorded). Some clones in this sample may be carry-over from other donors' samples. This chain links TRBV11-2 with TRBJ2-7; the D is unclear. The DNA of the CDR3 is TGTGCCAGCAGCCCTCTTAATACACCCGAGCAGTACGTC. Its protein is CASSPLNTPEQYV.